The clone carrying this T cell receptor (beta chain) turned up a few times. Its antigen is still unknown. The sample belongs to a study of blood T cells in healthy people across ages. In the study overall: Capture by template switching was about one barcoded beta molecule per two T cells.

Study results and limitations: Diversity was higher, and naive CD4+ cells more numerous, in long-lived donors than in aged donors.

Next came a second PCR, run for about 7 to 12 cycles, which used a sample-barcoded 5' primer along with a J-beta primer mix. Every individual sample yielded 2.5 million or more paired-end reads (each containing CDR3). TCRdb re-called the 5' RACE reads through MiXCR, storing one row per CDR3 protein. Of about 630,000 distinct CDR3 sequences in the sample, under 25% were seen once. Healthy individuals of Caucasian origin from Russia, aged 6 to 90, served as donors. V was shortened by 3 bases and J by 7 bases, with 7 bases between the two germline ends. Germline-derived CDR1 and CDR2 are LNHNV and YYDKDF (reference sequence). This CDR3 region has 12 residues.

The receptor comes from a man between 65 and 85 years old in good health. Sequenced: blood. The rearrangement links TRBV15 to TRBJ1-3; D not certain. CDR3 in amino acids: CATSSAQNTIYF. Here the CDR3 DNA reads TGTGCCACCAGCAGCGCGCAGAACACCATATATTTT.